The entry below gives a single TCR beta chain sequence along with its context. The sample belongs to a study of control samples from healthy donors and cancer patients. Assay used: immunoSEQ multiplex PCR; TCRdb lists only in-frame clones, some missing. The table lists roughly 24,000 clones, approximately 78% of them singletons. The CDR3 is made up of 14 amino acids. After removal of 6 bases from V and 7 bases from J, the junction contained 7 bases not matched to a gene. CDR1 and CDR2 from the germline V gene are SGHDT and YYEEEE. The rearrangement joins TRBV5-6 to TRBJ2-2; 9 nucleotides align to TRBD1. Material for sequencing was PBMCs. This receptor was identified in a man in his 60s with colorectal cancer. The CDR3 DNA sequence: TGTGCCAGCATCCGACAGGGGGTCATCGGGGAGCTGTTTTTT. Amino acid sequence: CASIRQGVIGELFF.